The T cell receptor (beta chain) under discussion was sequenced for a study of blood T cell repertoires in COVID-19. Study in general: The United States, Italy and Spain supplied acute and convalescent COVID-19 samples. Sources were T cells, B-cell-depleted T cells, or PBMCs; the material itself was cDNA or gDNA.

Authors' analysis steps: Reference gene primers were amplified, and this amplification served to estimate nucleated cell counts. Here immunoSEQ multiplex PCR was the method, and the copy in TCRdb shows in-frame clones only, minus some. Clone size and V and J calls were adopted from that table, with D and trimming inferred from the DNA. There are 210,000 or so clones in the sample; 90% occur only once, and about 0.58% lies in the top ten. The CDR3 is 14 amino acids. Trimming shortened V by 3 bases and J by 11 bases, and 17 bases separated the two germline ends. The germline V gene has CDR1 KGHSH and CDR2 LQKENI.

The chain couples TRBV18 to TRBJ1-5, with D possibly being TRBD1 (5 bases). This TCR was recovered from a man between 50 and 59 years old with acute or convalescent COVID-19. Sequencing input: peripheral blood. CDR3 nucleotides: TGTGCCAGCTCACCGGTCGGGGGATGGGGGGCCCAGCATTTT. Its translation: CASSPVGGWGAQHF.